The following is a TCR beta chain sequence with its context. This entry comes from a study of CD8+ T cells in alopecia areata. TCR sequencing used cDNA made by reverse transcription of extracted RNA. Only in-frame clones appear in the TCRdb table, and some are missing; sequencing was by immunoSEQ multiplex PCR. In the table there are about 90,000 clones, around 44% of which are singletons. The ends were cut back, 6 bases at V and 0 bases at J, with 5 bases in the middle. Germline lookup yields CDR1 MNHNS and CDR2 SASEGT. The CDR3 totals 12 residues. Treatment specified: oral pan-JAK inhibitor, 5-10 mg twice daily.

This chain links TRBV6-1 with TRBJ1-1, with unresolved D. This sequence was found in a human donor with alopecia areata. The material sequenced was CD8+ T cells sorted from blood, taken at week 24, from a patient treated with tofacitinib. The CDR3 coding sequence is TGTGCCAGCAGCGTACTGAACACTGAAGCTTTCTTT. Its translation: CASSVLNTEAFF.